A selection of T cell receptor beta chains follows, all from one sample in a study of Graves' ophthalmopathy and Graves' hyperthyroidism. TCRdb fed the multiplex PCR reads into MiXCR, producing one record per CDR3 protein. The table includes about 230,000 distinct CDR3 sequences, around 50% detected once. Sample: peripheral blood. The receptors here all came from an adult man with Graves' ophthalmopathy. CDR3s include the opening cysteine and the closing phenylalanine or tryptophan. A D gene is named only where the DNA matches it firmly. A row's size may be missing; if present it is once, few, many or a size class.

d_call,v_call,clone_size,j_call,cdr3_aa,cdr3_nt
NA,TRBV7-8,NA,TRBJ2-5,CASSFRGLGETQYF,TGTGCCAGCAGTTTCCGGGGGCTTGGGGAGACCCAGTACTTC
NA,TRBV12-3/TRBV12-4,NA,TRBJ1-2,CASSLALRGLGYTF,TGTGCCAGCAGTTTAGCGCTTCGGGGGCTTGGCTACACCTTC
NA,TRBV19,once,TRBJ1-2,CASSISVHEGDGYTF,TGTGCCAGTAGTATCTCGGTTCATGAGGGGGATGGCTACACCTTC
TRBD1,TRBV4-1,NA,TRBJ1-6,CASSQTDREGYNSPLHF,TGCGCCAGCAGCCAGACGGACAGGGAGGGCTATAATTCACCCCTCCACTTT
NA,TRBV7-6,few,TRBJ1-3,CASSLEVGAGNTIYF,TGTGCCAGCAGCTTAGAAGTCGGAGCTGGAAACACCATATATTTT
TRBD2,TRBV20-1,NA,TRBJ2-7,CSAGTSGTSSYGQYF,TGCAGTGCTGGGACTAGCGGGACGAGCTCCTACGGGCAGTACTTC
NA,TRBV12-5,NA,TRBJ1-3,CASSSVGQGIRNTIYF,TGTGCCAGCAGTTCCGTCGGGCAGGGGATTCGAAACACCATATATTTT
NA,TRBV19,few,TRBJ2-7,CASLGGRGEQYF,TGTGCCAGTCTCGGGGGCCGGGGCGAGCAGTACTTC
NA,TRBV20-1,NA,TRBJ2-7,CSAIPPNGIEQYF,TGCAGTGCTATCCCGCCGAACGGGATTGAGCAGTACTTC
TRBD1,TRBV13,NA,TRBJ1-2,CASTGGQGDYGYTF,TGTGCCAGCACGGGCGGACAGGGCGACTATGGCTACACCTTC
NA,TRBV20-1,NA,TRBJ2-3,CSARDSLAERGTQYF,TGCAGTGCTAGAGATTCCCTGGCGGAAAGGGGTACGCAGTATTTT
TRBD1,TRBV24-1,NA,TRBJ2-6,CATSDPDREIPGANVLTF,TGTGCCACCAGTGATCCAGACAGGGAAATTCCTGGGGCCAACGTCCTGACTTTC
NA,TRBV20-1,NA,TRBJ2-7,CSARDVPERPHEQYF,TGCAGTGCTAGAGATGTCCCAGAGAGGCCACACGAGCAGTACTTC
TRBD1,TRBV13,NA,TRBJ2-7,CASSTNDRGRFEQYF,TGTGCCAGCAGCACTAACGACAGGGGGCGGTTTGAGCAGTACTTC
NA,TRBV19,once,TRBJ2-7,CASRKGQGYEQYF,TGTGCCAGTAGGAAGGGACAAGGCTACGAGCAGTACTTC
NA,TRBV25-1,many,TRBJ1-5,CASSVGESNQPQHF,TGTGCCAGCAGTGTAGGGGAAAGCAATCAGCCCCAGCATTTT
NA,TRBV5-1,once,TRBJ1-1,CASSLAQDLGNTEAFF,TGCGCCAGCAGCTTGGCTCAGGACCTAGGGAACACTGAAGCTTTCTTT
NA,TRBV10-3,NA,TRBJ2-5,CAIRDGETQYF,TGTGCCATCAGGGATGGGGAGACCCAGTACTTC
TRBD1,TRBV5-6,NA,TRBJ1-5,CASSLGQGCEQPQHF,TGTGCCAGCAGCTTGGGACAGGGTTGCGAGCAGCCCCAGCATTTT
NA,TRBV19,once,TRBJ1-5,CASSIVQQETQHF,TGTGCCAGTAGTATTGTTCAGCAAGAGACCCAGCATTTT
TRBD1,TRBV7-6,NA,TRBJ2-5,CASSSGQAKETQYF,TGTGCCAGCAGCTCGGGACAGGCGAAAGAGACCCAGTACTTC
NA,TRBV5-1,NA,TRBJ1-4,CASSLGQWDEKLFF,TGCGCCAGCAGCTTGGGACAGTGGGATGAAAAACTGTTTTTT
TRBD1,TRBV29-1,NA,TRBJ2-7,CSVDETGAAYEQYF,TGCAGCGTTGACGAGACAGGGGCCGCCTACGAGCAGTACTTC
NA,TRBV5-1,NA,TRBJ2-2,CASSLEPGNTGELFF,TGCGCCAGCAGCTTGGAGCCGGGGAACACCGGGGAGCTGTTTTTT
TRBD2,TRBV20-1,NA,TRBJ2-7,CSARGTSGRALSYEQYF,TGCAGTGCTAGAGGGACTAGCGGGAGGGCCCTCTCCTACGAGCAGTACTTC
NA,TRBV5-1,NA,TRBJ1-2,CASSVLAGVYGYTF,TGCGCCAGCAGCGTCCTCGCAGGGGTCTATGGCTACACCTTC
TRBD1,TRBV20-1,few,TRBJ2-2,CSASGQGAGELFF,TGCAGTGCTAGTGGTCAGGGGGCCGGGGAGCTGTTTTTT
TRBD2,TRBV20-1,few,TRBJ2-7,CSAMAGGHSYEQYF,TGCAGTGCTATGGCGGGAGGACACTCCTACGAGCAGTACTTC
NA,TRBV20-1,NA,TRBJ2-5,CSAVRPKETQYF,TGCAGTGCTGTAAGACCGAAAGAGACCCAGTACTTC